The sequence of this TCR beta chain was determined in a study of OX40 agonist ivuxolimab in advanced cancers. At the level of the study: In this trial design, patients received ivuxolimab intravenously at 0.01 to 10 mg/kg every 2 weeks. Hepatocellular carcinoma, melanoma, renal cell or head and neck cancer occurred in dose-escalation patients. Having had anti-PD-1, anti-PD-L1 or anti-CTLA-4 therapy before was allowed, and roughly 39% had some.

Study outcomes and limitations: Expanded clones were, on average, more numerous among CD8+ T cells than CD4+.

Germline CDR1 is SQVTM and CDR2 is ANQGSEA. V gave up 3 bases and J gave up 7 bases; unmatched junction bases: 8. The CDR3 runs to 15 residues. Assay used: immunoSEQ multiplex PCR; TCRdb lists only in-frame clones, some missing. The sample carries 40,000 to 50,000 clones, about 87% recorded once. With respect to this clone: Its matching antigen is unknown.

The TCR originated in an adult with an advanced solid tumor such as melanoma, head and neck, liver or kidney cancer. This chain joins TRBV29-1 and TRBJ2-1, with TRBD1 matching over 11 bases. This specimen was CD4+ or CD8+ T cells sorted from blood, taken in a trial of the OX40 agonist ivuxolimab. CDR3 nucleotide sequence: TGCAGCGTTGATTACGGGACAGGGGGGTGGAATGAGCAGTTCTTC. Residues: CSVDYGTGGWNEQFF.